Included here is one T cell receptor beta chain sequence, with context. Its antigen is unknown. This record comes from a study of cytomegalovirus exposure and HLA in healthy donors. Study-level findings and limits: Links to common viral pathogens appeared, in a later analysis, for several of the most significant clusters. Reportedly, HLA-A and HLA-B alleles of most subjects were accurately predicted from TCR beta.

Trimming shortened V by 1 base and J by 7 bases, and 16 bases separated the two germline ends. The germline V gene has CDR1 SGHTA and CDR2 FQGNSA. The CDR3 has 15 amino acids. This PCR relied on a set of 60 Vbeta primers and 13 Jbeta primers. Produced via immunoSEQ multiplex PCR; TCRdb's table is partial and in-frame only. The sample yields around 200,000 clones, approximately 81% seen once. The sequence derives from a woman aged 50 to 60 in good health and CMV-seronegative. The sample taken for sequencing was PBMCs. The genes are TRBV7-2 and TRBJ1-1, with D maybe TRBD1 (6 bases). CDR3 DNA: TGTGCCAGCAGCTTAGATCAGGGGTCGGTCAATGAAGCTTTCTTT. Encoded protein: CASSLDQGSVNEAFF.